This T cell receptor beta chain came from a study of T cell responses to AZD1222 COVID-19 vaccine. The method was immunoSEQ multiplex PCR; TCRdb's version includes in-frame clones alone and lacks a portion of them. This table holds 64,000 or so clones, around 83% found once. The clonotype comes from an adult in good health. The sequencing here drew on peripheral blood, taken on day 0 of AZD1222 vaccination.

CDR3 amino acids: CASSHFGQVGNQPQHF. CDR3 nucleotides: TGCGCCAGCAGTCACTTCGGACAGGTTGGGAATCAGCCCCAGCATTTT. This rearrangement joins TRBV23-1 to TRBJ1-5; 7 positions match TRBD1. TRBV23-1 is filed as an ORF, its function uncertain. V trimming: 3 bases; J trimming: 4 bases; junction bases outside the gene matches: 9. The CDR3 covers 16 residues.